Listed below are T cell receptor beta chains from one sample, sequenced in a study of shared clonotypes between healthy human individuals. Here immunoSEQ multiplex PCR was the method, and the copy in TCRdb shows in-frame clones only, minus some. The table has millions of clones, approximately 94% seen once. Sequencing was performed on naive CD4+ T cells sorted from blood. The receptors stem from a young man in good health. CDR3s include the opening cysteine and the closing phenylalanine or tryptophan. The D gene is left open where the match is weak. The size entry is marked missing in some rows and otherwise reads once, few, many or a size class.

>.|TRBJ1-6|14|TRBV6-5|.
TGTGCCAGCAGACTTATGGGGGGCGCGGCACCCCTCCACTTT
CASRLMGGAAPLHF
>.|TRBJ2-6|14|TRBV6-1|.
TGTGCCAGCAGTGAGCACTCTGGGGCCAACGTCCTGACTTTC
CASSEHSGANVLTF
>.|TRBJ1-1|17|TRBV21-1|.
TGTGCCAGCAGCAAATATGAGCTGAGGACAGGGGTCACTGAAGCTTTCTTT
CASSKYELRTGVTEAFF
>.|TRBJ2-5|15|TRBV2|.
TGTGCCAGCAGTGAAAGCTTCCTAATCCAAGAGACCCAGTACTTC
CASSESFLIQETQYF
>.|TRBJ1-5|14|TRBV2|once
TGTGCCAGCGACGACAGCCTCGTAGGGCAGCCCCAGCATTTT
CASDDSLVGQPQHF
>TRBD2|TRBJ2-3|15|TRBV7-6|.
TGTGCCAGCAGCTCCCGACTAGCGAGCACAGATACGCAGTATTTT
CASSSRLASTDTQYF
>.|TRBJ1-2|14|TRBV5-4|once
TGTGCCAGCAGCCTGGCGGGCCCGGAGTCTGGCTACACCTTC
CASSLAGPESGYTF
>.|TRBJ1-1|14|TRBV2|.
TGTGCCAGCAGTGATCCGGGGGCGGCAACTGAAGCTTTCTTT
CASSDPGAATEAFF
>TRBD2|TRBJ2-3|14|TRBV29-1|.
TGCAGCGTGCGCCTAGCGGGGAACGCAGATACGCAGTATTTT
CSVRLAGNADTQYF
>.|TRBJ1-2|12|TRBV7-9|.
TGTGCCAGCAGCAGGGACCTATATGGCTACACCTTC
CASSRDLYGYTF
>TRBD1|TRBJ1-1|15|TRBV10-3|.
TGTGCCATCAGCCAGACACAGGGGAGGCAGGGTGAAGCTTTCTTT
CAISQTQGRQGEAFF
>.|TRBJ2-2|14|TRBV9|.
TGTGCCAGCAGCCCAGATCCAAGCCCCGGGGAGCTGTTTTTT
CASSPDPSPGELFF
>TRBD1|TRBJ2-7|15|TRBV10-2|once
TGCGCCAGCAGTGATCCGGGACAGGGGTTTGGCGAGCAGTACTTC
CASSDPGQGFGEQYF
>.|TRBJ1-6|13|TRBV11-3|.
TGTGCCAGCAGCTTCGGTACTGGTTCACCCCTCCACTTT
CASSFGTGSPLHF
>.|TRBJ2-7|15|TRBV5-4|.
TGTGCCAGCAGCTCCGGCGAGGCATCTCCCTACGAGCAGTACTTC
CASSSGEASPYEQYF
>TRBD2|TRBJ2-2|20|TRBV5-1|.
TGCGCCAGCAGCTTGGGTAAAGGGAGGGGAGGGAATACTTACACCGGGGAGCTGTTTTTT
CASSLGKGRGGNTYTGELFF
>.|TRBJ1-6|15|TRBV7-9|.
TGTGCCAGCAGCTTAGAAGCCGGGGTCAATTCACCCCTCCACTTT
CASSLEAGVNSPLHF
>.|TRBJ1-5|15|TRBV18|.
TGTGCCAGCTCACGCCAGGGAGATAGCAATCAGCCCCAGCATTTT
CASSRQGDSNQPQHF
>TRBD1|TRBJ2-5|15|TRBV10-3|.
TGTGCCATCACCGAGGGGACAGGCCCTCAAGAGACCCAGTACTTC
CAITEGTGPQETQYF
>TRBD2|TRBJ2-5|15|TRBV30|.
TGTGCCTGGGGGTTAGCGGGAGGGCCTTGGGAGACCCAGTACTTC
CAWGLAGGPWETQYF
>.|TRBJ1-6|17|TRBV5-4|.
TGTGCCAGCAGCTTGGGGGTCGGGGGGACCTATAATTCACCCCTCCACTTT
CASSLGVGGTYNSPLHF
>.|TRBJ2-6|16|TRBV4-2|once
TGTGCCAGCAGCCGGGTCGTCCCCTCTGGGGCCAACGTCCTGACTTTC
CASSRVVPSGANVLTF
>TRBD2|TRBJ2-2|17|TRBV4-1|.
TGCGCCAGCAGCGATGTACTACTAGCGGGATTTATCGGGGAGCTGTTTTTT
CASSDVLLAGFIGELFF
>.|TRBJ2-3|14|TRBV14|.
TGTGCCAGCAGCCAAGACCCCCGATTAGATACGCAGTATTTT
CASSQDPRLDTQYF
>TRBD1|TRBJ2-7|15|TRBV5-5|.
TGTGCCAGCAGATCCCGGACAGGGAACTTTTACGAGCAGTACTTC
CASRSRTGNFYEQYF
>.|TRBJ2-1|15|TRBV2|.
TGTGCCAGCAGTGATGTGGCCTCGACCTACAATGAGCAGTTCTTC
CASSDVASTYNEQFF
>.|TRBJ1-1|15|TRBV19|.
TGTGCCAGTAGTATCGGGCAGGGAAAGAACACTGAAGCTTTCTTT
CASSIGQGKNTEAFF
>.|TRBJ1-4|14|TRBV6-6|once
TGTGCCAGCAGTCGAAGGGACTGGGATGAAAAACTGTTTTTT
CASSRRDWDEKLFF
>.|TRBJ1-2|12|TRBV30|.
TGTGCCTGGAGTGGAGAAGGATGGGTCTACACCTTC
CAWSGEGWVYTF
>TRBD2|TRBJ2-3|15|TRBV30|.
TGTGCCTGGAGTGTCCGAGCGGGAGGAACAGATACGCAGTATTTT
CAWSVRAGGTDTQYF
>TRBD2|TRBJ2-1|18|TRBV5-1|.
TGCGCCAGCAGCTTGGGACTAGCGGGGAGAAAAGTTCACAATGAGCAGTTCTTC
CASSLGLAGRKVHNEQFF
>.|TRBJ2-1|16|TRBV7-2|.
TGTGCCAGCAGCTTAACCGAGGGGCTAGCGATTCTAGAGCAGTTCTTC
CASSLTEGLAILEQFF
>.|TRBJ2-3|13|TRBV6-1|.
TGTGCCAGTGCCGGGAGCCTGTCAGATACGCAGTATTTT
CASAGSLSDTQYF
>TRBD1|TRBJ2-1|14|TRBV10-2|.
TGCGCCAGCAGTGAACCTGGCTCCGGGACAGGGCGCTTCTTC
CASSEPGSGTGRFF
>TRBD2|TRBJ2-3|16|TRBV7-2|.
TGTGCCAGCAGCTTAGGCCAAGCGGGGGGCACAGATACGCAGTATTTT
CASSLGQAGGTDTQYF
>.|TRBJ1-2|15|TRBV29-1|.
TGCAGCGTTGAAGAACGAAGGACAGTAAACTATGGCTACACCTTC
CSVEERRTVNYGYTF
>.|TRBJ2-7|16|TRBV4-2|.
TGTGCCAGCAGCCAAGGTATAGGGATGGTCGGCTACGAGCAGTACTTC
CASSQGIGMVGYEQYF
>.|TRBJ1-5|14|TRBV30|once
TGTGCCTGGAGTCAAGGAAAGGGAAATCAGCCCCAGCATTTT
CAWSQGKGNQPQHF
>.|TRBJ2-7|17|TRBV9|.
TGTGCCAGCAGCGTAGGTCCCTCCGGGGAGTTACCATACGAGCAGTACTTC
CASSVGPSGELPYEQYF
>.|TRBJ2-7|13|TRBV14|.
TGTGCCAGCAGCCAAGTTATGGCCTACGAGCAGTACTTC
CASSQVMAYEQYF
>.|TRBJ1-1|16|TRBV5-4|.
TGTGCCAGCAGCTTGCCGGGCAGCCTGTTGAACACTGAAGCTTTCTTT
CASSLPGSLLNTEAFF
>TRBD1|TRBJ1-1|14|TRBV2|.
TGTGCCAGCAGTGAACAGGGGGCCGTCACTGAAGCTTTCTTT
CASSEQGAVTEAFF
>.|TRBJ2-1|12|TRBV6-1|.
TGTGCCAGCAGTGAAGGTTACAATGAGCAGTTCTTC
CASSEGYNEQFF
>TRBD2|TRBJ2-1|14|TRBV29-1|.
TGCAGCGTGGCTAGCGGGGGGGCCTTCAATGAGCAGTTCTTC
CSVASGGAFNEQFF
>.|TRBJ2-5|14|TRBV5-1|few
TGCGCCAGCAGCCCGGACGGGTACCAAGAGACCCAGTACTTC
CASSPDGYQETQYF
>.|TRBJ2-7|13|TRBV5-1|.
TGCGCCAGCAGCTTGTCCAGCTCCTACGAGCAGTACTTC
CASSLSSSYEQYF
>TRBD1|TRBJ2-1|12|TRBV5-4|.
TGTGCCAGCAGCTCCTTGACAGGGCGTCAGTTCTTC
CASSSLTGRQFF
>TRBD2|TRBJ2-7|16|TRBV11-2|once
TGTGCCAGCAGCCAAAAGCTAGCGGGGACCTCCTACGAGCAGTACTTC
CASSQKLAGTSYEQYF
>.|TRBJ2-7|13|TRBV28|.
TGTGCCAGCAGTTTGGGCAGTGTCTACGAGCAGTACTTC
CASSLGSVYEQYF
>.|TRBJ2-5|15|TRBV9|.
TGTGCCAGCAGCCCTCACACGACTCGACAAGAGACCCAGTACTTC
CASSPHTTRQETQYF
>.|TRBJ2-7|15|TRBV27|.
TGTGCCAGCAGTTTACTCGGGGTTAACTCCTACGAGCAGTACTTC
CASSLLGVNSYEQYF
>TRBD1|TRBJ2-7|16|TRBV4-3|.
TGCGCCAGCAGCCAAGATGGCGGGACAGGGGCCTACGAGCAGTACTTC
CASSQDGGTGAYEQYF
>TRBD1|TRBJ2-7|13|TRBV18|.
TGTGCCAGCTCACTACAGGGGAACGGGGAGCAGTACTTC
CASSLQGNGEQYF
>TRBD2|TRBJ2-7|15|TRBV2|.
TGTGCCAGCAGTGAGCAACTAGCGGGACTGGGGGAGCAGTACTTC
CASSEQLAGLGEQYF
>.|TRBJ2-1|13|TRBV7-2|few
TGTGCCAGCAGCTTTGGACGTAACAATGAGCAGTTCTTC
CASSFGRNNEQFF
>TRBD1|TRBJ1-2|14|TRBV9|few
TGTGCCAGCAGCGTCCTACAGGGGGCGAAGGGCTACACCTTC
CASSVLQGAKGYTF
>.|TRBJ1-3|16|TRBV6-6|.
TGTGCCAGCAGTTACGGAGGCAGGGCCTTAGGAAACACCATATATTTT
CASSYGGRALGNTIYF
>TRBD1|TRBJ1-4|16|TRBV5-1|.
TGCGCCAGCAGCTTTGGCGGACAGGGGCATGGTGAAAAACTGTTTTTT
CASSFGGQGHGEKLFF
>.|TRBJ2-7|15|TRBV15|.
TGTGCCACCAGCTTCCTGGCAGGGGCCTCCTACGAGCAGTACTTC
CATSFLAGASYEQYF